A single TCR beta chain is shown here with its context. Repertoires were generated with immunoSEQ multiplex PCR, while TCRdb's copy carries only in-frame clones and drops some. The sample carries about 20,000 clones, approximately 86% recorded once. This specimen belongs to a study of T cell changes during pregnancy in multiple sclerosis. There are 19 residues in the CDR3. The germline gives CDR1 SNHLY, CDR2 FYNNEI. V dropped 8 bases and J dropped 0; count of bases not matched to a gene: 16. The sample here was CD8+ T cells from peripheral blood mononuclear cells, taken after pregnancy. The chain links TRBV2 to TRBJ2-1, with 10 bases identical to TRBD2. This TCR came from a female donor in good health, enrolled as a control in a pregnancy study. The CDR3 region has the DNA TGTGCCAGCTCCATGACTAGCGGGCCGTCCCTAAACTCCTACAATGAGCAGTTCTTC. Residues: CASSMTSGPSLNSYNEQFF.